The present T cell receptor (beta chain) was sequenced within a study of blood T cell repertoires in COVID-19. From germline, CDR1 is GTSNPN and CDR2 SVGIG (reference sequence). The CDR3 is 13 amino acids. The V and J ends lost 4 bases and 0 bases respectively, with 9 bases between them. Profiling relied on immunoSEQ multiplex PCR, and the TCRdb table lists in-frame clones only, not all of them. The table lists about 80,000 clones, 65% to 85% of them singletons. This chain joins TRBV30 and TRBJ2-5; tentative D call: TRBD2 (5 bases). This clonotype originated in a man between 70 and 80 years old with active or convalescent COVID-19. Sequenced sample: peripheral blood. CDR3 amino acids: CAWTVRDQETQYF. As DNA, the CDR3 is TGTGCCTGGACCGTGCGGGACCAAGAGACCCAGTACTTC.